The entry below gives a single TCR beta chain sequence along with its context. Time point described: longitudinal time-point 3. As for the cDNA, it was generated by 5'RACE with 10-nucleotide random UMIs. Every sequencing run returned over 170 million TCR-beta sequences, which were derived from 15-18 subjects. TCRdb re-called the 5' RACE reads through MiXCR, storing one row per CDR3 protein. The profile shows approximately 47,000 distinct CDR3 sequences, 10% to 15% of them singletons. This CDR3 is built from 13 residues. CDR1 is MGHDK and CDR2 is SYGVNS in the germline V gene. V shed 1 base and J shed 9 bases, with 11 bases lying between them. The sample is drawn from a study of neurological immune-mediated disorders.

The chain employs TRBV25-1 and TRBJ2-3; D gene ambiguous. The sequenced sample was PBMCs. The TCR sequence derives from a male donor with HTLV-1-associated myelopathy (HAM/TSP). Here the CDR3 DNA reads TGTGCCAGCAGTGAATTAAGGTGGGGAACGCAGTATTTT. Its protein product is CASSELRWGTQYF.